The clone carrying this T cell receptor (beta chain) was seen a few times. With 4 bases removed from V and 7 bases from J, the gap between germline ends came to 12 bases. The germline V gene encodes CDR1 SGDLS and CDR2 YYNGEE. This CDR3 spans 12 amino acids. These data come from a study of OX40 agonist ivuxolimab in advanced cancers. Profiling relied on immunoSEQ multiplex PCR, and the TCRdb table lists in-frame clones only, not all of them. The sample gives about 56,000 clones, roughly 91% of which show up once; approximately 25% is in the top ten. Sample: CD4+ or CD8+ T cells sorted from blood, taken in a trial of the OX40 agonist ivuxolimab. The rearrangement uses TRBV9 and TRBJ2-7; D remains unclear. This sequence was found in an adult with an advanced solid tumor such as melanoma, head and neck, liver or kidney cancer. DNA of the CDR3: TGTGCCAGCAGCTCCGGCGGCGGAGAGCAGTACTTC. Translated: CASSSGGGEQYF.